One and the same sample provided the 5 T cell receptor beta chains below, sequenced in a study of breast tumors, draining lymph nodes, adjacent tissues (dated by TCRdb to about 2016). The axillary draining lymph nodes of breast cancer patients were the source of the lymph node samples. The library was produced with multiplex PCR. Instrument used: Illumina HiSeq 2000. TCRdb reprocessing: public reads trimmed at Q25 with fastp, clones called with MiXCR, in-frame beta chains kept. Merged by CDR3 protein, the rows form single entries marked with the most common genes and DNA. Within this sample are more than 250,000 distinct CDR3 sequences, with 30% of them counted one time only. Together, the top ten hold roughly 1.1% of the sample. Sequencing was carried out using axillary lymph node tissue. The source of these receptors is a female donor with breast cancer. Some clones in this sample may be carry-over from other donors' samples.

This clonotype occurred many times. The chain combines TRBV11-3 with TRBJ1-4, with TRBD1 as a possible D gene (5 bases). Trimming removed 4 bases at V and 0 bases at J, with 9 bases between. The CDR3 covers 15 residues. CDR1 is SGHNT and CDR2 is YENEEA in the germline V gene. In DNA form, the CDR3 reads TGTGCCAGCAGCTGGGACGGCGCAACTAATGAAAAACTGTTTTTT. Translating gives CASSWDGATNEKLFF.

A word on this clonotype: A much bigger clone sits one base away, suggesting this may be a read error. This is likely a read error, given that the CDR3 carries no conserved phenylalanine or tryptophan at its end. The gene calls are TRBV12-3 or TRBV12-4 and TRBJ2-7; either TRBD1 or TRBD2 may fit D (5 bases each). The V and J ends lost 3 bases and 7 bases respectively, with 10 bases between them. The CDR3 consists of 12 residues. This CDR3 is CASSLGTWEQYL. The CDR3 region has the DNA TGTGCCAGCAGTTTGGGGACCTGGGAGCAGTACCTC.

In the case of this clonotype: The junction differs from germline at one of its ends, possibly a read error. For the CDR3, the DNA is TGTGCCACCATTAGCTTCTACACCGGGACAGTGGGTCTATTGAACAATGAGCGGTTCTTC. Its protein product is CATISFYTGTVGLLNNERFF. The genes are TRBV24-1 and TRBJ2-1; TRBD1 aligns across 7 bases. The CDR3 covers 20 residues. CDR1 is KGHDR, CDR2 SFDVKD, per germline.

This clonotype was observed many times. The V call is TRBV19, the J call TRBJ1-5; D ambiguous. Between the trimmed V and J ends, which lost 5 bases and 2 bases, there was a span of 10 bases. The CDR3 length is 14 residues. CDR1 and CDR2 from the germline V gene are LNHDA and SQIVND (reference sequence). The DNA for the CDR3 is TGTGCCAGTAGTCCGTCCGGACGCAATCAGCCCCAGCATTTT. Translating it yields CASSPSGRNQPQHF.

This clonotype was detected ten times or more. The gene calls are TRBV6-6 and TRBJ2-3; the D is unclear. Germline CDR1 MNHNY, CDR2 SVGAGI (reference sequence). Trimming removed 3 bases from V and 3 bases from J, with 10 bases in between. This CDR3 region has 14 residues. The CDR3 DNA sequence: TGTGCCAGCAGTTATCTCTTAGGAACAGATACGCAGTATTTT. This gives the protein CASSYLLGTDTQYF.